This passage covers 28 T cell receptor beta chains from one sample sequenced in a study of patients and donors after allogeneic stem cell transplantation. TCRdb re-called the RT-PCR reads through MiXCR, storing one row per CDR3 protein. This table holds about 200,000 distinct CDR3 sequences, around two fifths found once. The sequencing input was blood, either unsorted or a sorted T cell fraction (not recorded which). These receptors were collected from a human donor who was either an allogeneic HSCT recipient or a stem cell or donor lymphocyte infusion donor (not recorded which). It is not recorded whose cells these are; they may come from a transplant donor.

This rearrangement joins TRBV15 to TRBJ2-7; 7 bases are a match to TRBD1. The germline V gene encodes CDR1 LNHNV and CDR2 YYDKDF (reference sequence). The CDR3 runs 15 residues. V lost 1 base to trimming and J lost 5 bases; unmatched junction nucleotides: 8. CDR3 DNA sequence: TGTGCCACCAGCAGAGGCGACAGGGATGTGGACGAGCAGTACTTC. This gives the protein CATSRGDRDVDEQYF.

This clonotype was found many times. The CDR3 nucleotides read TGTGCCAGCAGTTCCGTGAACACTGAAGCTTTCTTT. This gives the protein CASSSVNTEAFF. The J gene is TRBJ1-1, the V gene TRBV28, with D uncertain. This CDR3 is built from 12 residues. Germline CDR1 is MDHEN and CDR2 is SYDVKM. V lost 4 bases to trimming and J lost 0 bases, with 3 bases between them. Drawing the rest from reference TRBV28 and TRBJ1-1, the complete variable domain is DVKVTQSSRYLVKRTGEKVFLECVQDMDHENMFWYRQDPGLGLRLIYFSYDVKMKEKGDIPEGYSVSREKKERFSLILESASTNQTSMYLCASSSVNTEAFFGQGTRLTVV.

This clonotype was picked up many times. The genes are TRBV12-3 or TRBV12-4 and TRBJ1-2; D possibly corresponds to TRBD1 (5 bases). Trimming removed 5 bases at V and 3 bases at J, with 13 bases between. This CDR3 has 14 amino acids. The DNA of the CDR3 is TGTGCCAGCAGTGCCCTGGGACGGCACTATGGCTACACCTTC. Protein product: CASSALGRHYGYTF.

This clonotype has only a few counts. The chain uses TRBV19 and TRBJ1-5; D is unclear. Trimming cost V 2 bases and J 7 bases, with 6 bases left between them. The CDR3 spans 12 residues. Germline-derived CDR1 and CDR2 are LNHDA and SQIVND (reference sequence). CDR3 DNA sequence: TGTGCCAGTAGTATATGGGTGCAGCCCCAGCATTTT. Its translation: CASSIWVQPQHF.

CDR3 in amino acids: CSASGPDRAPYSPLHF. As DNA, the CDR3 is TGCAGTGCTAGTGGCCCCGACAGGGCCCCCTATTCACCCCTCCACTTT. J is TRBJ1-6 and V is TRBV20-1, with 7 nucleotides matching TRBD1. This CDR3 comprises 16 residues. Germline CDR1 reads DFQATT; CDR2 reads SNEGSKA (reference sequence). The ends lost 3 bases at V and 8 bases at J; junction bases unmatched: 13.

The table lists this clonotype with a few counts. In DNA, the CDR3 is TGCAGTGCTAGGCTAGACAGGGTCCTTGGCTACACCTTC. Translating it yields CSARLDRVLGYTF. This chain connects TRBV20-1 to TRBJ1-2, with 7 positions matching TRBD1. The germline V gene encodes CDR1 DFQATT and CDR2 SNEGSKA (reference sequence). The CDR3 spans 13 residues. V shed 3 bases and J 7 bases; nucleotides not matched to a gene: 8.

This clonotype was found a few times. The chain links TRBV7-2 to TRBJ1-1, with D unresolved. The length of the CDR3 is 13 residues. Trimming stripped 5 bases from V and 1 base from J, with 8 bases between. Germline V gives CDR1 SGHTA, CDR2 FQGNSA. CDR3 protein: CASSPRWNTEAFF. As DNA, the CDR3 is TGTGCCAGCAGCCCCCGATGGAACACTGAAGCTTTCTTT. The variable domain in full, with the rest retrieved from reference TRBV7-2 and TRBJ1-1, is GAGVSQSPSNKVTEKGKDVELRCDPISGHTALYWYRQSLGQGLEFLIYFQGNSAPDKSGLPSDRFSAERTGGSVSTLTIQRTQQEDSAVYLCASSPRWNTEAFFGQGTRLTVV.

This clonotype has only a few counts. This chain links TRBV12-3 or TRBV12-4 with TRBJ1-1; D perhaps matches TRBD1 (5 bases). The CDR3 spans 16 residues. The V and J ends lost 6 bases and 3 bases respectively, with 20 bases between them. The CDR3 region is CASSPWVGAKDTEAFF. As DNA, the CDR3 is TGTGCCAGCAGCCCATGGGTAGGGGCGAAGGACACTGAAGCTTTCTTT.

This clonotype was counted between two and nine times. This rearrangement joins TRBV18 to TRBJ1-5; the match to TRBD1 covers 8 bases. The CDR3 contains 17 residues. The germline CDR1 and CDR2 sequences are KGHSH and LQKENI. The V gene end was trimmed by 4 bases and the J gene end by 8 bases; junction bases not matched to a gene: 16. The CDR3 nucleotides are TGTGCCAGCTCACAGACGGGACAGGTGGCCCTCTGGGAGCCCCAGCATTTT. Residues: CASSQTGQVALWEPQHF.

This clonotype was observed a single time. The chain joins TRBV11-1 to TRBJ2-7, with D tentatively TRBD2 (6 bases). Trimming shortened V by 5 bases and J by 7 bases, and 15 bases separated the two germline ends. The CDR3 runs 13 residues. Per the germline V gene, CDR1 is SGHAT and CDR2 is FQDESV (reference sequence). DNA of the CDR3: TGTGCCAGCAGCCCTCAGGAGGGCGGAGAGCAGTACTTC. The encoded protein is CASSPQEGGEQYF. The full variable domain, with the rest looked up from reference TRBV11-1 and TRBJ2-7, is EAEVAQSPRYKITEKSQAVAFWCDPISGHATLYWYRQILGQGPELLVQFQDESVVDDSQLPKDRFSAERLKGVDSTLKIQPAELGDSAMYLCASSPQEGGEQYFGPGTRLTVT.

In this sample, this clonotype turned up a few times. J is TRBJ1-1 and V is TRBV10-3; no reliable D call. Trimming took 4 bases from V and 1 from J, leaving 7 bases between them. CDR1 is ENHRY and CDR2 is SYGVKD in the germline V gene. This CDR3 is built from 13 residues. CDR3 nucleotides: TGTGCCATCAGTGGCGGAGGGAACACTGAAGCTTTCTTT. Its protein product is CAISGGGNTEAFF.

This clonotype was detected a few times. The chain recombines TRBV11-2 with TRBJ1-6; D is uncertain. V was cut by 8 bases and J by 8 bases, with 16 bases left in between. The CDR3 covers 14 residues. Germline values: CDR1 SGHAT, CDR2 FQNNGV. The CDR3 region is CASGRQRSYSPLHF. The CDR3 DNA follows: TGTGCCAGCGGTCGACAAAGGTCCTATTCACCCCTCCACTTT. Full variable domain (outside the CDR3, taken from reference TRBV11-2 and TRBJ1-6): EAGVAQSPRYKIIEKRQSVAFWCNPISGHATLYWYQQILGQGPKLLIQFQNNGVVDDSQLPKDRFSAERLKGVDSTLKIQPAKLEDSAVYLCASGRQRSYSPLHFGNGTRLTVT.

V and J are TRBV7-9 and TRBJ1-6, with 10 bases lining up with TRBD1. The germline CDR1 and CDR2 sequences are SEHNR and FQNEAQ (reference sequence). The CDR3 covers 14 residues. Trimming at V came to 5 bases and at J to 10 bases, leaving 5 bases not matched to a gene. CDR3 DNA: TGTGCCAGCAGCCTCCGGGACAGGGGCTCACCCCTCCACTTT. Translated, it gives CASSLRDRGSPLHF.

The chain couples TRBV2 to TRBJ1-6, with D possibly matching TRBD1 (6 bases). V lost 4 bases and J lost 9, with 10 bases in between. The germline V gene encodes CDR1 SNHLY and CDR2 FYNNEI. The CDR3 totals 13 residues. CDR3: CASSGGGSSPLHF. As DNA, the CDR3 is TGTGCCAGCAGTGGAGGGGGAAGTTCACCCCTCCACTTT.

This clonotype was seen more than once but under ten times. This sequence joins TRBV20-1 and TRBJ1-3, with D uncertain. Germline values: CDR1 DFQATT, CDR2 SNEGSKA (reference sequence). Trimming pared 2 bases from V and 0 bases from J, leaving 2 bases between. This CDR3 region has 12 residues. CDR3 coding DNA: TGCAGTGCTAGACCCTCTGGAAACACCATATATTTT. Its protein product is CSARPSGNTIYF.

The CDR3 region is CASSFLPPQGTDTQYF. CDR3 DNA: TGTGCCAGCAGTTTTTTACCTCCTCAGGGCACAGATACGCAGTATTTT. V is TRBV27 and J is TRBJ2-3; D ambiguous. Germline lookup yields CDR1 MNHEY and CDR2 SMNVEV (reference sequence). The ends were cut back, 3 bases at V and 1 base at J, with 14 bases in the middle. CDR3 length: 16 residues.

Only a few counts were recorded for this clonotype. This sequence joins TRBV24-1 and TRBJ2-5; weak D call: TRBD1 (6 bases). Per germline, CDR1 KGHDR and CDR2 SFDVKD. The CDR3 is 14 amino acids. V lost 4 bases and J 5 bases, leaving 13 bases between the germline ends. CDR3 loop: CATSEFDRGETQYF. As DNA, the CDR3 is TGTGCCACCAGTGAATTCGATAGGGGGGAGACCCAGTACTTC.

This chain connects TRBV30 to TRBJ2-3, with a tentative D call TRBD1 (6 bases). Germline loops: CDR1 GTSNPN, CDR2 SVGIG (reference sequence). The CDR3 consists of 17 residues. Trimming stripped 3 bases from V and 5 bases from J, with 24 bases between. CDR3 in amino acids: CAWRAPGHLKQEDTQYF. The CDR3 region has the DNA TGTGCCTGGAGAGCACCGGGACACCTCAAGCAGGAAGATACGCAGTATTTT.

This clonotype was seen only a few times. The V call is TRBV6-5, the J call TRBJ1-3; no clear D. Trimming stripped 0 bases from V and 3 bases from J, with 9 bases between. CDR1 is MNHEY and CDR2 is SVGAGI in the germline V gene. The CDR3 is 15 residues long. CDR3: CASSYSMGGGNTIYF. The CDR3 DNA sequence: TGTGCCAGCAGTTACTCCATGGGTGGTGGAAACACCATATATTTT.

This clonotype was counted between two and nine times. This chain links TRBV28 with TRBJ1-5, with 7 bases aligning to TRBD1. The V segment lost 8 bases and the J segment 1 base; nucleotides outside the gene matches: 2. This CDR3 has 13 amino acids. The V gene's germline CDR1 is MDHEN and CDR2 SYDVKM. Here the CDR3 DNA reads TGTGCCAGCCGGACAGGAAGCAATCAGCCCCAGCATTTT. Residues: CASRTGSNQPQHF. The full variable domain, with the rest looked up from reference TRBV28 and TRBJ1-5, is DVKVTQSSRYLVKRTGEKVFLECVQDMDHENMFWYRQDPGLGLRLIYFSYDVKMKEKGDIPEGYSVSREKKERFSLILESASTNQTSMYLCASRTGSNQPQHFGDGTRLSIL.

CDR3 in amino acids: CASSPGDRGANEKLFF. Written as DNA, the CDR3 is TGTGCCAGCAGTCCCGGGGACAGGGGGGCTAATGAAAAACTGTTTTTT. The chain is built from TRBV28 and TRBJ1-4, with 11 bases that match TRBD1. This CDR3 comprises 16 residues. In germline, CDR1 is MDHEN, CDR2 SYDVKM. V gave up 5 bases and J gave up 3 bases; unmatched junction bases: 5.

This clonotype has more than one count but fewer than ten. CDR3 DNA sequence: TGTGCCACCAGCCTCGGGGGGGCGGGCTACGAGCAGTACTTC. Protein product: CATSLGGAGYEQYF. The chain links TRBV15 to TRBJ2-7; 8 nucleotides align to TRBD2. The CDR3 spans 14 residues. V was pared by 5 bases and J by 3 bases, with 6 bases of the junction left unmatched. In germline, CDR1 is LNHNV, CDR2 YYDKDF (reference sequence).

This clonotype turned up a few times. The rearrangement links TRBV5-1 to TRBJ1-1, with unresolved D. The CDR3 is made up of 14 amino acids. The germline V and J ends were trimmed by 4 bases and 1 base, with 11 bases remaining between them. The germline V gene encodes CDR1 SGHRS and CDR2 YFSETQ. The CDR3 loop reads CASSPSSRNTEAFF. In nucleotides, the CDR3 is TGCGCCAGCAGCCCGTCATCGAGGAACACTGAAGCTTTCTTT.

A few counts support this clonotype. The CDR3 nucleotides read TGCAGTGCTAGAGGCAGGGGCGGGGGAGCTTTCTTT. It yields the protein CSARGRGGGAFF. The rearrangement joins TRBV20-1 to TRBJ1-1, with a weak D call TRBD1 (6 bases). Per germline, CDR1 DFQATT and CDR2 SNEGSKA (reference sequence). The CDR3 contains 12 residues. V shed 1 base and J shed 10 bases, with 13 bases lying between them.

The gene calls are TRBV4-1 and TRBJ1-3; possible D gene TRBD1, 5 bases. V shed 2 bases and J shed 0 bases, with 14 bases lying between them. The germline V gene has CDR1 MGHRA and CDR2 YSYEKL. The CDR3 is made up of 17 amino acids. CDR3 in DNA: TGCGCCAGCAGCCAAACAGGACAAAGAGACTCTGGAAACACCATATATTTT. Amino acid sequence: CASSQTGQRDSGNTIYF.

This clonotype appeared once. The J gene is TRBJ1-6, the V gene TRBV7-9, with D unresolved. Germline CDR1 and CDR2: SEHNR and FQNEAQ (reference sequence). The CDR3 extends over 18 amino acids. Trimming cost V 0 bases and J 0 bases, with 12 bases left between them. The CDR3 loop is CASSLAQPRSSYNSPLHF. CDR3 coding DNA: TGTGCCAGCAGCTTAGCGCAGCCAAGGAGCTCCTATAATTCACCCCTCCACTTT.

This chain links TRBV7-2 with TRBJ1-4; D unclear. The V gene lost 1 base and the J gene lost 7 bases, with 7 bases spanning the gap. This CDR3 contains 13 residues. Germline CDR1 is SGHTA and CDR2 is FQGNSA. The CDR3, as DNA: TGTGCCAGCAGCTTAGGTTCCGGTGAAAAACTGTTTTTT. Amino acid sequence: CASSLGSGEKLFF.

The rearrangement uses TRBV7-2 and TRBJ1-2; D is undetermined. V lost 2 bases and J 2 bases, leaving 6 bases between the germline ends. CDR1 is SGHTA, CDR2 FQGNSA, per germline. The CDR3 is 13 amino acids. CDR3 sequence reads: CASSLYGNYGYTF. DNA of the CDR3: TGTGCCAGCAGCTTATATGGAAACTATGGCTACACCTTC.